This entry describes one TCR beta chain. Only in-frame clones appear in the TCRdb table, and some are missing; sequencing was by immunoSEQ multiplex PCR. The sample has around 2,400 clones; approximately 26% are singletons. The data belong to a study of T cells in localized non-small cell lung cancer. Trimming cost V 5 bases and J 5 bases, with 9 bases left between them. The CDR3 sequence is 12 residues long. CDR1 KGHSH and CDR2 LQKENI come from the germline V gene. This specimen consisted of normal lung tissue next to the tumor, obtained before any cancer treatment. The V and J genes are TRBV18 and TRBJ2-5; TRBD1 might be the D (5 bases). The sequence was collected from a man aged 40 to 75 with stage II squamous cell lung carcinoma. The CDR3 reads CASSSGIETQYF. The CDR3 DNA reads as TGTGCCAGCTCATCAGGGATCGAGACCCAGTACTTC.